Sequencing of this T cell receptor (beta chain) was carried out in a study of vaccination effects on CD4 cells after COVID-19. Study-wide context: Participants completed two doses of the BNT162b2 or mRNA-1273 vaccine. Study conclusions and caveats: In healthy vaccinees, only 1 of 255 vaccine-induced clones cross-reacted with common cold coronaviruses. Pronounced clonal contraction occurred in clones induced by infection and by vaccine late after vaccination. Few convalescent patients, and no early post-infection timepoints, were available to the study.

There are a few counts of this clone. No antigen is known for it. Profiling relied on immunoSEQ multiplex PCR, and the TCRdb table lists in-frame clones only, not all of them. The table includes approximately 68,000 clones, about 79% detected once. The CDR3 loop spans 12 amino acids. Trimming removed 3 bases at V and 7 bases at J, with 10 bases between. Germline V gene lookup returns CDR1 DFQATT and CDR2 SNEGSKA (reference sequence). Antigen-specific CD4+ T cells expanded by the ViraFEST assay with viral peptide pools were then sequenced. With 10 to 11 days of culture completed, CD4+ T cells were isolated. Recipients of the vaccine had no prior SARS-CoV-2 infection and negative nucleocapsid antibodies.

This receptor was identified in a human donor who received a COVID-19 vaccine. Sequences were derived from CD4+ T cells from PBMCs cultured with SARS-CoV-2 spike peptides, sampled before COVID-19 vaccination. The rearrangement uses TRBV20-1 and TRBJ2-1, with D uncertain. CDR3 DNA: TGCAGTGCTAGTCGAGAATCGAATGAGCAGTTCTTC. Protein sequence: CSASRESNEQFF.